This TCR beta chain was identified in a study of CD8 T cells in Susac syndrome. CDR1 is SGHDN and CDR2 is FVKESK in the germline V gene. V dropped 5 bases and J dropped 4 bases, with 16 bases sitting between them. This CDR3 contains 15 residues. The RNA input was about 0.45 to 1 ug, and it was reverse transcribed with random hexamers. Amplification of TCR beta CDR3 was carried out by immunoSEQ multiplex PCR, which covered 54 Vbeta and 13 Jbeta segments. TCRdb reprocessed the immunoSEQ multiplex PCR reads via MiXCR and lists one record per CDR3 protein. The sample yields some 120,000 distinct CDR3 sequences, around 94% seen once. Multiple sclerosis controls were treatment-naive patients with stable or active relapsing-remitting disease. Negative isolation yielded CD8+ and CD4+ T cells; FACS enriched TEMRA cells.

The sequencing input was CD4+ T cells from PBMCs. The J gene is TRBJ2-3, the V gene TRBV14; D is tentatively TRBD1 or TRBD2 (5 bases each). The clonotype comes from a human donor with multiple sclerosis. CDR3: CASSGTNFAADTQYF. DNA for the CDR3: TGTGCCAGCAGCGGGACCAACTTCGCGGCAGATACGCAGTATTTT.